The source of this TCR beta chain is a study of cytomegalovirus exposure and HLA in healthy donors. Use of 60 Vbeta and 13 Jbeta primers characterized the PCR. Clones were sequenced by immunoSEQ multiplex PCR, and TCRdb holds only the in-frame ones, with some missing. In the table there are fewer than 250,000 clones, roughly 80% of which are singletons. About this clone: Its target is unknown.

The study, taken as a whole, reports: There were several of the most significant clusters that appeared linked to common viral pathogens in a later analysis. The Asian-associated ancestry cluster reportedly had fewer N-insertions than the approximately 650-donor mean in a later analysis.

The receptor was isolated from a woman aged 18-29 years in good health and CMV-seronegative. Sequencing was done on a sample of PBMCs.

The CDR3 DNA is TGTGCCAGCAGCTTATTTAGCGGGGAGAACAATGAGCAGTTCTTC. Its translation is CASSLFSGENNEQFF. V and J are TRBV7-2 and TRBJ2-1; 8 nucleotides line up with TRBD2. The CDR3 consists of 15 residues. After removal of 2 bases from V and 5 bases from J, the junction contained 5 bases not matched to a gene. Per the germline V gene, CDR1 is SGHTA and CDR2 is FQGNSA.